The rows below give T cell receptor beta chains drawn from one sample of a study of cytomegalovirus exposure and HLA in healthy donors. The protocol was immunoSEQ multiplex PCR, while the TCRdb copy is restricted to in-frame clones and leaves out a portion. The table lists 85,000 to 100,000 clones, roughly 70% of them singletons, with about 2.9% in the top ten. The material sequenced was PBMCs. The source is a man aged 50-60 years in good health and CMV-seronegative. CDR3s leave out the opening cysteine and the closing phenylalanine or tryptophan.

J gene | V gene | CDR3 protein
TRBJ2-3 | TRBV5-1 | ASSPGDGRTQY
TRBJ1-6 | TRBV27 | ASSRDRDNSPLH
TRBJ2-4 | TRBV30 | AWGQENIQY
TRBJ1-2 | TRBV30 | AWTHGIPYGYT
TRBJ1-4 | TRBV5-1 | ASSLGVTEEKLF
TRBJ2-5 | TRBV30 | AWSWGGTQY
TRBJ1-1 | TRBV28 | ASSSPGQGASEAF
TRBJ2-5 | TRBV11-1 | ASGGGAAETQY
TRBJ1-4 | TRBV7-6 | ATSGRGGRGEKLF
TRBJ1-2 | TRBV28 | ASSFLQGWAGYT
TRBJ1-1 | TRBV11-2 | ASSPVMNTEAF
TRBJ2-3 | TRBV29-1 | SASELAGFTDTQY
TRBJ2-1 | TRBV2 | ATGTSPYNEQF
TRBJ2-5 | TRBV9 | ASSVGSVQETQY
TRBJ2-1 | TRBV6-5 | ASSYSTESEQF
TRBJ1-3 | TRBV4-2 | ASSQDVGGSTIY
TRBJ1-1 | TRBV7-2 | ASSLAAANTEAF
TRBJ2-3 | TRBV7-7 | ASSVRVADTQY
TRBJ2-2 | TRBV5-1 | ASSRKLGQGATPYTGELF
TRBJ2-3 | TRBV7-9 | AVLRREVTDTQY
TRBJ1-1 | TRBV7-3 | ASSSKGRGTEAF
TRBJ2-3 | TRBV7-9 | ASSLALSRGLGTDTQY
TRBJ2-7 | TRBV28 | ASSLVGGPAGEQY
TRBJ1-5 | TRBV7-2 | ASSLAEGALDQPQH
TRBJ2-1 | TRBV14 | ASSQETGTVYNEQF
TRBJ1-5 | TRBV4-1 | ASSHIGQGRQPQH
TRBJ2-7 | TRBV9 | ASSVGGEGYEQY
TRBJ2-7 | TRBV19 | ASSPSPVIPSYEQY
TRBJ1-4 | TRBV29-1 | SVQWGANEKLF
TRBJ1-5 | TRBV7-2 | ASSAIGGGIQPQH
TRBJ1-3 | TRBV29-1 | SVSLDISGNTIY
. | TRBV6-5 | ASSYEQGASYEQY
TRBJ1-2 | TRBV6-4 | ASSLSWGSGGYT
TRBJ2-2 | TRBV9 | ASSVRQTSNTGELF
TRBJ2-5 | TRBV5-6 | ASSGPGQGGETQY
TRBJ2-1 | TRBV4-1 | ASSQRQGGEQF
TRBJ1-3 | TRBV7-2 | ASSLAGVVSGNTIY
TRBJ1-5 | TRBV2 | ASSEARQGGQPQH
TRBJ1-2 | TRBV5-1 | ASSSGGTNYGYT
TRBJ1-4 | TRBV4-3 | ASSQGHRNNEKLF
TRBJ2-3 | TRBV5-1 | ASSLATQGRKY
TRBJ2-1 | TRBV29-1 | SVEGRGSYNEQF
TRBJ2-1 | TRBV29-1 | SVEGLAGGYNEQF
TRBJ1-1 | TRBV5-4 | ASSFAGYNTEAF
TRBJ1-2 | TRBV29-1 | SVDFQTNYGYT
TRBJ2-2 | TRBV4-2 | ASSPYERVNTGELF
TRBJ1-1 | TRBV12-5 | ASGLVLRGRDMNTEAF
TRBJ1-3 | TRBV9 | ASSLLVGTGNTIY
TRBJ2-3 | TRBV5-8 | ASSPPGLGTDTQY
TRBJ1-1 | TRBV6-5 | ASSYFRTGLTEAF
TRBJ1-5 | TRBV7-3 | ASSLRADDGSQPQH
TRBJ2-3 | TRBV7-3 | ASSSLDGGKEDTQY
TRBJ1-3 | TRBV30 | AWTQGGNTIY